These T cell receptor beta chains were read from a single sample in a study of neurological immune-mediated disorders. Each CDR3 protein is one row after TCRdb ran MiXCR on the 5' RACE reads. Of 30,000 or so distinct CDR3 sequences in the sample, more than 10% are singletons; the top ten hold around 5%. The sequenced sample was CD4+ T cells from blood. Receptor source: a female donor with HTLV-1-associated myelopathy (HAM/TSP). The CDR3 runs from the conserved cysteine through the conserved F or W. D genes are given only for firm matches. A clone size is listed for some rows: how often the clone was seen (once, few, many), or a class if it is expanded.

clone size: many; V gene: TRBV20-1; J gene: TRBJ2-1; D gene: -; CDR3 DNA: TGCAGTGCTAGAAGAGACGGATCCTTCTACAATGAGCAGTTCTTC; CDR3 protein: CSARRDGSFYNEQFF
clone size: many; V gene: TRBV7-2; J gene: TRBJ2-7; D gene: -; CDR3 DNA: TGTGCCAGCAGCTATAGACTAGTTTACGAGCAGTACTTC; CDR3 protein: CASSYRLVYEQYF
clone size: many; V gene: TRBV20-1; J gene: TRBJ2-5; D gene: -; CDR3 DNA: TGCAGTGCAAGAGGAGAAAAAGAGACCCAGTACTTC; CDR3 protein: CSARGEKETQYF
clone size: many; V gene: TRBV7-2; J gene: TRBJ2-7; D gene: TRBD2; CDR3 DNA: TGTGCCAGCGGCCAAGCGGGGGCGCGAGAGCAGTACTTC; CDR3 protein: CASGQAGAREQYF
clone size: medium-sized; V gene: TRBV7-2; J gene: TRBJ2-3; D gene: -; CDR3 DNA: TGTGCCAGCAGCTTAGTCGGGGGGCCATCTAGCACAGATACGCAGTATTTT; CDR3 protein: CASSLVGGPSSTDTQYF
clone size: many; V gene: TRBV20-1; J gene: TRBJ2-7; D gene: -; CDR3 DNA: TGCAGTGCTAGAGGGGGGGGCCAAGGCACCTACGAGCAGTACTTC; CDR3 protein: CSARGGGQGTYEQYF
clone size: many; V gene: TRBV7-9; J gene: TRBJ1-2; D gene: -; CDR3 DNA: TGTGCCAGCAGCTTCACCGTCAACTACACCTTC; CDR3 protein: CASSFTVNYTF
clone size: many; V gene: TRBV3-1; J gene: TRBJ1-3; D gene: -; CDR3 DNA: TGTGCCAGCAGCCGAACGCCGACAGAACGCTCTGGAAACACCATATATTTT; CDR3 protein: CASSRTPTERSGNTIYF
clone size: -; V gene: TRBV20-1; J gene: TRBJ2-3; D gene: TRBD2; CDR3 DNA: TGCAGTGCCGACCCGAGCGGGGGCGCGCAGTATTTT; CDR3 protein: CSADPSGGAQYF
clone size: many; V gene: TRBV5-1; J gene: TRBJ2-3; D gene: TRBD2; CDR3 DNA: TGCGCCAGCAGCTTCCTCGAGCGGGGGGGCACAGATACGCAGTATTTT; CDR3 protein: CASSFLERGGTDTQYF
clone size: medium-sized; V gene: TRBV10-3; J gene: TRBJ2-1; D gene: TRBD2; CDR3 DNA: TGTGCCATCAGTATCTCCGGGACTAGCGGGAGTCCACACAATGAGCAGTTCTTC; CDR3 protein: CAISISGTSGSPHNEQFF
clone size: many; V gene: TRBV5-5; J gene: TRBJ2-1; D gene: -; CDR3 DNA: TGTGCCAGCAGCCGCGAGGCGGACGCATACAATGAGCAGTTCTTC; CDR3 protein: CASSREADAYNEQFF
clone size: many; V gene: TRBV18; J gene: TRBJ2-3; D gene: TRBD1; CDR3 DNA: TGTGCCACCTCACCGGACAGGGGCACAGATACGCAGTATTTT; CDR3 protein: CATSPDRGTDTQYF
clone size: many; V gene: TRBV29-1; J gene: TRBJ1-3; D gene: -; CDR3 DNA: TGCAGCGTTGATCCCGACCCCTCTGGAAACACCATATATTTT; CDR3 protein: CSVDPDPSGNTIYF
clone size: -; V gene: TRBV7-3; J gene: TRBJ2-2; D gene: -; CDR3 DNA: TGTGCCAGCAGCGCAGGAACGAACACCGGGGAGCTGTTTTTT; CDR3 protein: CASSAGTNTGELFF
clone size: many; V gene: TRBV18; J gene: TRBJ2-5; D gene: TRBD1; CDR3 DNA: TGTGCCAGCTCACTGCAGGGGGTTCGAGAGACCCAGTACTTC; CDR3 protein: CASSLQGVRETQYF
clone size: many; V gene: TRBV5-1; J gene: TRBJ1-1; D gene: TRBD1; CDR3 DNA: TGCGCCAGCAGCTTACAGGGGGCAGAGGTCACTGAAGCTTTCTTT; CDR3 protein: CASSLQGAEVTEAFF